The entry below describes one TCR beta chain. Its antigen target is currently unknown. Per-base quality was not reported, and no clone a single base away is much larger than it. These data come from a study of cytomegalovirus exposure and HLA in healthy donors (dated by TCRdb to about 2017). About the investigation overall: An earlier analysis of several hundred of the donors reported about 250 Gb of sequence data and 100 million to 130 million unique TCR beta sequences from approximately 180 million T cells. An early release covering roughly 640 HLA-typed donors comprised 300 to 350 gigabases of sequencing data and approximately 80 million unique TCR sequences. The genetic ancestry cluster associated with self-reported Caucasian donors included about 81% of the 300 to 450 genotyped donors. The study was designed to test whether signatures of past pathogen exposure could be identified by cataloging public T cell receptors. The study profiled the T cell repertoires of 550 to 700 subjects by immunosequencing and related them to cytomegalovirus serostatus. In addition to the first cohort of 666 subjects, a separate validation cohort of approximately 130 different subjects was used. High-throughput TCR immunosequencing, statistical association of individual TCRs with disease status, and machine learning were combined to predict cytomegalovirus infection status. To study patterns of TCR occurrence, a later analysis re-analyzed previously published TCR beta repertoires from more than 550 donors and added high-resolution HLA genotyping. Rather than drawing on any new phenotypic data, the later analysis identified candidate immune exposures from TCR beta sequences and the way those sequences occurred across donors. An earlier analysis of nearly 600 of the donors applied high-throughput TCR beta sequencing to assess whether each TCR beta V gene segment acted as functional or pseudogenic. Alongside the repertoire data, information on donor age, sex, ethnicity and CMV serostatus was compiled. A later genetic analysis used genome-wide SNP genotypes for about three fifths of the 666 donors, treating that subset as a discovery cohort. All discovery cohort repertoires had been generated on a single sequencing platform. Class I and class II HLA loci were covered by the typing at four-digit resolution. Typing coverage differed by locus: A, B, C, DRB1 and DQB1 were typed in about 629-640 donors, DQA1 in 500 to 550, DPA1 in around 600, and DPB1 in 472. Five DR-DQ haplotypes were handled as single units for association and clustering because linkage in the cohort was strong. On average, roughly 240,000 unique TCR beta nucleotide sequences were sequenced per donor among about 400 genotyped donors of the cohort, with roughly 18% of those sequences being non-productive.

Libraries were made using the immunoSEQ multiplex PCR assay. A mixture of 60 forward primers for TCR Vbeta segments and 13 reverse primers for TCR Jbeta segments was used in the multiplex PCR. A multiplex PCR assay on genomic DNA amplified the CDR3 region of rearranged TCR beta genes. On the Illumina HiSeq System, the amplified TCR beta libraries were sequenced as 87-base-pair reads. From the authors' description of their analysis: A later analysis tallied roughly 80 million unique TCR beta chains across the 700 or so repertoires, and approximately 12 million of those chains were shared by two or more donors. Raw reads were error-corrected and collapsed into unique sequences with a nearest-neighbor algorithm that merged closely related sequences to remove PCR and sequencing errors. V, D and J gene segments were assigned by aligning CDR3 sequences to IMGT reference sequences. For a sequence to be retained, at least a six-nucleotide match to both a V gene segment and a J gene segment was required. Rearrangements were called productive when the CDR3 lacked stop codons and stayed in frame with V and J; all others were non-productive. Following IMGT convention, CDR3 was defined as the stretch from the second conserved V-encoded cysteine up to the conserved J-encoded phenylalanine. The earlier analysis of some 540 of the donors excluded any sequence lacking an unambiguous match to a single V gene segment. In an earlier analysis of some 590 of the donors, V segments were called functional above 56.7% productive rearrangements and were called segregating when the between-donor standard deviation exceeded 5%. To diagnose cytomegalovirus status from the catalog of TCR beta chain sequences, a statistical classification framework was built. A later analysis assigned V and J genes by comparing TCR nucleotide sequences with IMGT/GENE-DB human TR gene sequences. In a later analysis, CDR3 sequences and most-parsimonious VDJ recombination scenarios were assigned using the TCRdist pipeline. In a later analysis, each TCR beta chain was defined by its CDR3 amino acid sequence together with its V-gene family, and reads lacking a unique V-gene family were excluded. A later analysis removed 500 to 600 highly shared, low-generation-probability nucleotide sequences to deal with suspected cross-contamination and a sequencing artifact. In a later analysis, a clonal expansion index was calculated for each public chain from normalized within-repertoire ranks of inferred template counts. A later analysis computed generation probabilities with a VDJ recombination model fitted to out-of-frame rearrangements, and checked the results against IGoR. A later analysis scored TCR-TCR, TCR-HLA and TCR-CMV co-occurrence with hypergeometric tests, applying a repertoire-size bias correction to TCR pairs. False discovery rates were estimated in a later analysis by permuting HLA or CMV assignments 20 times. In a later analysis, co-occurring TCRs were grouped using DBSCAN, with TCRdist sequence similarity added in when clustering inside HLA-allele-positive subsets. Repertoires with fewer than 30,000 or more than 120,000 public chains were left out of co-occurrence clustering, as were about five repertoires with anomalous nucleotide sharing. The immuneACCESS repertoire file appears here via TCRdb, limited to in-frame rearrangements. These files lack a portion of the clones; in checked studies, under half of the deficit traces to unresolved V genes, and the cause of the others is not known. V and J calls and clone size are copied from that table; D and trimming were computed from the DNA. Counted in this sample were approximately 140,000 clones; about four fifths of them appeared once. The ten largest clones capture around 6.5% of the sample.

The CDR3 contains 14 residues, cysteine and phenylalanine counted. Kept here is only the CDR3 DNA, which spans 42 bases and is read in frame from base 1. Via the germline V gene (reference sequence), CDR1 is WNHNN and CDR2 SYGVQD. The germline V end is reduced by 4 bases and the J end by 5 bases; junction bases left unmatched: 6. The cohort consisted of fewer than 700 healthy bone marrow donors. At the time of sampling, all cohort members were nominally healthy, though unrecorded immune exposures were likely present. The donor tested CMV seropositive and was one of the 289 seropositive cohort members. A peripheral blood sample was collected from each donor, and TCR beta sequencing was performed on peripheral blood mononuclear cells. The Qiagen DNeasy Blood Extraction Kit was used to extract genomic DNA from the blood cell samples. Broad study findings and their caveats: This cohort had only TCR beta chains sequenced, and the lack of alpha or paired-chain data limited which features could be detected. Several of the top co-occurrence clusters appeared to be linked to parvovirus B19, influenza, CMV and Epstein-Barr virus, according to a later analysis. Because HLA typing was unavailable for some donors at each locus, only the typed subset was used in association tests. The sequencing pipeline was judged likely to have produced a cluster of highly shared sequence variants as a technical artifact. In a later analysis, HLA-associated TCR beta chains showed more clonal expansion and lower generation probabilities than non-associated chains that were equally common. V-gene and J-gene trimming of TCR beta chains was associated with a missense DCLRE1C variant in a later genetic analysis, and the association was replicated in an independent cohort. Sequencing depth was assumed to be roughly uniform across donors in the presence/absence analyses, though that assumption may not hold. Correlated functional status among segregating V segments might reflect linkage disequilibrium, but an unknown experimental factor could not be ruled out. A total of roughly 160 TCR beta chains were listed by the study as associated with cytomegalovirus. Because counts were too low, seventeen rarely observed V segments, including chromosome 9 orphons, were excluded from the earlier analysis of under 650 of the donors. An earlier analysis of several hundred of the donors showed that most TCR beta V segments appeared in productive rearrangements either about 87% or about 30% of the time, which broadly matched IMGT annotations. The authors suggested that the approach could potentially be generalized to other disease states and immunological phenotypes. A further reported finding was that TCR beta sequences accurately predicted the HLA-A and HLA-B alleles for most subjects in the first cohort. When HLA alleles, especially DR and DQ, strongly co-occurred, attributing TCR associations to individual alleles was difficult. Most TCR sequences were seen in very few donors, while some public TCRs were found in many individuals. The classifier was reported to diagnose cytomegalovirus status with high specificity and sensitivity in both the original cohort and the validation cohort. A later genetic analysis reported fewer N-insertions in productive TCRs among donors in an Asian-associated ancestry cluster than the approximately 670-donor mean. In a later analysis, the rate of TCR association differed among HLA loci, with DRB1 alleles having the most associated TCRs and HLA-C alleles having the fewest. Immune exposure information for the cohort was limited to CMV serostatus. Some IMGT-functional V segments, including TRBV6-2 and TRBV6-3, could not be told apart with the 87-base-pair reads, so those segments were excluded. A later analysis found that most CMV-associated TCR beta chains appeared HLA-restricted, with HLA associations seemingly driven largely by CMV exposure. At a false discovery rate of 0.05, a later analysis linked under 20,000 TCR beta sequences to specific HLA alleles. In vitro tests confirmed that a few of the cytomegalovirus-associated TCR beta chains recognize cytomegalovirus antigens.

This TCR was sampled from a man in his fifties or sixties in good health and CMV-seropositive. The chain links TRBV10-1 with TRBJ2-5; TRBD1 aligns with 8 central bases. Material: PBMCs. The DNA sequence is given as TGCGCCAGCAGTGCTTCAGGGGGCTCGGAGACCCAGTACTTC. Its translation reads: CASSASGGSETQYF.